Reported below is one T cell receptor (beta chain). This entry comes from a study of blood T cell repertoires in COVID-19. Looking at the study overall: COVID-19 samples, acute and convalescent, were from the United States, Italy and Spain.

TCRdb keeps only in-frame clones here, not all; method: immunoSEQ multiplex PCR. The sample holds around 190,000 clones, 80% seen once. The sequencing input was peripheral blood. The clonotype was recovered from a man aged 70 or older with active or convalescent COVID-19.

Here the CDR3 DNA reads TGTGCCAGCAGTTACAACAGACACTACGAGCAGTACTTC. This codes for CASSYNRHYEQYF. V gene TRBV6-2 or TRBV6-3 combines with J gene TRBJ2-7; no firm D call. The CDR3 spans 13 residues. Germline loops: CDR1 MNHEY, CDR2 SVGEGT. Trimming took off 2 bases at V and 3 bases at J, with 8 bases between the two ends.